This record looks at one T cell receptor (beta chain) sequence and its context. Its matching antigen is unknown. PBMC DNA, left unsorted, was sequenced on ten immunoSEQ deep assay plates. As handled by the study authors: For the immunoSEQ data, sequences were junction-only without quality scores, so filtering differed. Some clones are missing from TCRdb's copy, which holds only in-frame ones; the method was immunoSEQ multiplex PCR. V and J calls and clone size are given by that table; D and trimming were obtained from the DNA. The sample lists roughly 500,000 clones, 76% occurring once. The CDR3 totals 13 residues. Between the trimmed V and J ends, which lost 1 base and 2 bases, there was a span of 5 bases. Germline values: CDR1 SGHRS, CDR2 YFSETQ. It was 90 million to 95 million PBMCs that unsorted samples used for genomic DNA. This entry belongs to a study of shared clonotypes between healthy human individuals.

Study-level findings and limits: Genetic and exposure-history diversity was limited by the small donor number.

Sequenced: PBMCs. The rearrangement uses TRBV5-1 and TRBJ2-3; no firm D call. The sequence derives from a woman aged 40-49 years in good health. Some clones in this sample may be carry-over from other donors' samples. The CDR3 DNA reads TGCGCCAGCAGCTTGAGTAACACAGATACGCAGTATTTT. As protein: CASSLSNTDTQYF. The entire variable domain, with the rest obtained from reference TRBV5-1 and TRBJ2-3, is as follows: KAGVTQTPRYLIKTRGQQVTLSCSPISGHRSVSWYQQTPGQGLQFLFEYFSETQRNKGNFPGRFSGRQFSNSRSEMNVSTLELGDSALYLCASSLSNTDTQYFGPGTRLTVL.